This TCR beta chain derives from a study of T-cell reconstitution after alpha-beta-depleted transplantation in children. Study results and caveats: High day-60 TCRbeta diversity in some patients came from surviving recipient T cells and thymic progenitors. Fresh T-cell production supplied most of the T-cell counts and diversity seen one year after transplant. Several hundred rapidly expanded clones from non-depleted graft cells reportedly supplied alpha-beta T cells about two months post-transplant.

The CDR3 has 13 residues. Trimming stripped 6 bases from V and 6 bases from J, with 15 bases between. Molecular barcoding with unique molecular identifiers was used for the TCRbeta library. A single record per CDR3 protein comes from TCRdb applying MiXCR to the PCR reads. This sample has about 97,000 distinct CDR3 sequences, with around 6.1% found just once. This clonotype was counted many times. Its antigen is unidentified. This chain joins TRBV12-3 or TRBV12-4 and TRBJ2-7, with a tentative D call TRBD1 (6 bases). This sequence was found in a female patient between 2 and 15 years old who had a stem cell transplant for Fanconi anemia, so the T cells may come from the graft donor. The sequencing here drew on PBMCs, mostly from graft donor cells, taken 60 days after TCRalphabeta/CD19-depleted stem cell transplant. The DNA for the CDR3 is TGTGCCAGCAGGGAAAAACAGGGACGCGAGCAGTACTTC. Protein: CASREKQGREQYF.